Following are 20 T cell receptor beta chains from one sample sequenced in a study of T cells expressing NK-cell markers (TCRdb year 2020). Libraries were constructed by 5' RACE. The listed sequencing device is Illumina HiSeq 2000. The reads went through TCRdb reprocessing, and each CDR3 protein sequence gets one entry with no DNA. This sample's records show about 380,000 distinct CDR3 sequences. The top ten clones comprise about 5.2% of the sample. The sample taken for sequencing was blood T cells: a sorted CD56 or NKG2C T cell subset, CD4+ or CD8+ T cells, or bulk PBMC T cells (not recorded which). The source of these receptors is a man aged 18-70 years in good health.

This chain connects TRBV20-1 to TRBJ2-5; TCRdb lists TRBD1, though no DNA is available to test this call. CDR1 is DFQATT, CDR2 SNEGSKA, per germline (reference sequence). This CDR3 has 15 amino acids. The CDR3 spells CSARDLGGGEATQYF.

The CDR3 protein is CASSLGRVITYEQYF. This chain links TRBV5-5 with TRBJ2-7. The germline V gene encodes CDR1 SGHKS and CDR2 YYEKEE (reference sequence). This CDR3 is 15 amino acids long.

The chain has TRBV20-1 and TRBJ2-7; without DNA, the TCRdb call of TRBD1 cannot be checked. Germline V gene lookup returns CDR1 DFQATT and CDR2 SNEGSKA (reference sequence). The CDR3 has 12 amino acids. CDR3 amino acids: CSGTVNAYEQYF.

This chain joins TRBV15 and TRBJ2-1; TCRdb's assignment of TRBD1 cannot be checked, as there is no DNA. The CDR3 extends over 16 amino acids. Germline V CDR1 and CDR2: LNHNV, YYDKDF (reference sequence). Here the CDR3 reads CATSRDLGQGANEQFF.

V and J are TRBV7-2 and TRBJ1-4. The CDR3 spans 16 residues. Germline values: CDR1 SGHTA, CDR2 FQGNSA. The CDR3 protein is CASSRNVGAANEKLFF. Full variable domain (missing parts from reference TRBV7-2 and TRBJ1-4): GAGVSQSPSNKVTEKGKDVELRCDPISGHTALYWYRQSLGQGLEFLIYFQGNSAPDKSGLPSDRFSAERTGGSVSTLTIQRTQQEDSAVYLCASSRNVGAANEKLFFGSGTQLSVL.

The CDR3 protein is CASTLQKRGNTIYF. The chain recombines TRBV6-1 with TRBJ1-3. The CDR3 length is 14 residues. Germline V gene lookup returns CDR1 MNHNS and CDR2 SASEGT.

The chain carries TRBV6-5 and TRBJ2-3; TCRdb proposes TRBD2, but this gene call is untestable without DNA. CDR1 MNHEY and CDR2 SVGAGI come from the germline V gene. CDR3 size: 15 residues. This CDR3 is CASIYQAGSTDTQYF.

The chain has TRBV5-4 and TRBJ2-1; TCRdb proposes TRBD1, but this gene call is untestable without DNA. This CDR3 has 13 residues. CDR1 is SGHNT, CDR2 YYREEE, per germline (reference sequence). The CDR3 reads CASSYTGSHEQFF.

The V gene is TRBV5-1, the J gene TRBJ2-7. The germline V gene encodes CDR1 SGHRS and CDR2 YFSETQ. This CDR3 is built from 13 residues. The CDR3 here is CASSLVGRSTQYF.

The V and J genes are TRBV18 and TRBJ2-1; TCRdb indicates TRBD2, and absent DNA this call remains unverified. Germline CDR1 KGHSH, CDR2 LQKENI. CDR3 length: 15 amino acids. The CDR3 loop reads CASSRAGTAFDEQFF.

The gene calls are TRBV6-6 and TRBJ2-1; absent DNA, TCRdb's TRBD1 call cannot be checked. Germline V gives CDR1 MNHNY, CDR2 SVGAGI (reference sequence). The CDR3 is made up of 13 amino acids. CDR3 in amino acids: CASSYSSGGEQFF.

V and J are TRBV5-4 and TRBJ2-7; TCRdb reports TRBD1, a call that lacks DNA to check it against. The CDR3 totals 14 residues. Germline values: CDR1 SGHNT, CDR2 YYREEE (reference sequence). The CDR3 protein is CASSLATGGYEQYF.

The gene calls are TRBV6-5 and TRBJ1-1. CDR1 and CDR2 from the germline V gene are MNHEY and SVGAGI. The CDR3 spans 17 residues. CDR3 in amino acids: CASSYQTVLAGHTEAFF.

The rearrangement joins TRBV7-2 to TRBJ2-1; TCRdb designates TRBD2, a call that cannot be tested without DNA. The CDR3 runs 16 residues. Germline V gene sequence: CDR1 SGHTA, CDR2 FQGNSA. This CDR3 is CASSTGLAGGDNEQFF.

The chain links TRBV24-1 to TRBJ2-1; checking the TCRdb D call of TRBD1 is not possible without DNA. Germline loops: CDR1 KGHDR, CDR2 SFDVKD. This CDR3 is built from 15 residues. The CDR3 loop reads CATSDTRDRGNEQFF.

This sequence joins TRBV4-2 and TRBJ2-7; TCRdb returns TRBD1, unconfirmable since there is no DNA. CDR1 and CDR2 from the germline V gene are LGHNA and YNFKEQ. CDR3 length: 14 amino acids. CDR3 sequence: CASSQDSRAYEQYF.

The chain joins TRBV20-1 to TRBJ2-2; the D gene TCRdb calls, TRBD1, cannot be checked with no DNA. The CDR3 length is 12 residues. Per the germline V gene, CDR1 is DFQATT and CDR2 is SNEGSKA (reference sequence). This CDR3 is CSARGDTGELFF.

The rearrangement joins TRBV5-1 to TRBJ1-1. The CDR3 length is 11 residues. Germline V gives CDR1 SGHRS, CDR2 YFSETQ. CDR3 region: CASKGATEAFF.

The chain employs TRBV28 and TRBJ1-4; TCRdb's D call, TRBD1, is unchecked because there is no DNA. This CDR3 is 14 amino acids long. CDR1 and CDR2 (germline): MDHEN, SYDVKM. CDR3 amino acids: CASTGQGRREKLFF.

The chain has TRBV20-1 and TRBJ1-4; TCRdb calls TRBD1, which cannot be checked without DNA. This CDR3 contains 12 residues. Per germline, CDR1 DFQATT and CDR2 SNEGSKA (reference sequence). The CDR3 here is CSARNPLGKLFF.